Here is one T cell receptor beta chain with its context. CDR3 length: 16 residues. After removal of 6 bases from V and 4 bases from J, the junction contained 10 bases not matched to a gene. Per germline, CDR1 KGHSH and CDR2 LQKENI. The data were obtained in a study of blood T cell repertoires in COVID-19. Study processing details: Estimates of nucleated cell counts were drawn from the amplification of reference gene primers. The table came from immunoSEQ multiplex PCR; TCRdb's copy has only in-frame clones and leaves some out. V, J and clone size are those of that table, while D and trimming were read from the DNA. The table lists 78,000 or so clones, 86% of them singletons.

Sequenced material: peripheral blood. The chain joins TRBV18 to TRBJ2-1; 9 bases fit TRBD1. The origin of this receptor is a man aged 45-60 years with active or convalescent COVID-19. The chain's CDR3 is CASSGTRDRAYNEQFF. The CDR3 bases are TGTGCCAGCTCCGGAACAAGGGACAGGGCTTACAATGAGCAGTTCTTC.